The clone carrying this T cell receptor (beta chain) was counted between two and nine times. What it binds is unknown. Template switching added a universal primer site, and cDNA bore unique molecular identifiers. TCRdb called the 5' RACE reads again in MiXCR, with one record for every CDR3 protein. This table holds just over 450,000 distinct CDR3 sequences, 14% found once. The entry originates in a study of identical twins. General study findings and limits: With monozygotic twins, out-of-frame TCR alpha sharing exceeded what models estimated. Zero-insertion results could be subject to partial confounding by invariant MAIT and iNKT cells.

V dropped 1 base and J dropped 4 bases, with 8 bases sitting between them. The CDR3 spans 12 residues. Germline-derived CDR1 and CDR2 are DFQATT and SNEGSKA (reference sequence). The same sample was also studied in work on yellow fever vaccine responses in identical twins.

The source of this sequence is a woman aged 18 to 35 in good health. The chain links TRBV20-1 to TRBJ2-7; D gene ambiguous. Sample: CD4+ T cells sorted from blood. DNA for the CDR3: TGCAGTGCTAGAGGCCAGGCTTACGAGCAGTACTTC. Protein product: CSARGQAYEQYF.